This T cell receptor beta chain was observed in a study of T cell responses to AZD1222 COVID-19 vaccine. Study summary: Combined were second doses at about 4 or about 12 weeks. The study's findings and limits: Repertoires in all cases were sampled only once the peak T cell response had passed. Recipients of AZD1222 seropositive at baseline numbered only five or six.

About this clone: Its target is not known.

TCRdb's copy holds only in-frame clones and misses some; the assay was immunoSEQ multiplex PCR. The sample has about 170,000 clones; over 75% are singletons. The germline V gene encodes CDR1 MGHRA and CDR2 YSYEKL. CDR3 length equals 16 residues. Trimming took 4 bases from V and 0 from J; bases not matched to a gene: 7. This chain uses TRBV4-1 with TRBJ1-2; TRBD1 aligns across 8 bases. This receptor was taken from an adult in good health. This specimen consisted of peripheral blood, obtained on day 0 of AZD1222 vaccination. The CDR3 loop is CASSLRTGRANYGYTF. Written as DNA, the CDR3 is TGCGCCAGCAGCCTCAGGACAGGGAGGGCTAACTATGGCTACACCTTC.